The sequence of this T cell receptor (beta chain) was determined in a study of patients and donors after allogeneic stem cell transplantation. Trimming removed 7 bases from V and 0 bases from J, with 7 bases in between. Germline V gene data show CDR1 as DFQATT and CDR2 as SNEGSKA (reference sequence). The CDR3 sequence is 12 residues long. TCRdb ran MiXCR on the RT-PCR reads and lists one entry per CDR3 protein. The profile shows approximately 200,000 distinct CDR3 sequences, less than 45% of them singletons. Sequencing used blood, either unsorted or a sorted T cell fraction (not recorded which). The receptor was isolated from a human donor who was either an allogeneic HSCT recipient or a stem cell or donor lymphocyte infusion donor (not recorded which). It is not recorded whose cells these are; they may come from a transplant donor. This chain connects TRBV20-1 to TRBJ2-1, with no clear D. This CDR3 is CSGPSSYNEQFF. CDR3 nucleotides: TGCAGTGGGCCTAGCTCCTACAATGAGCAGTTCTTC.